Below, one T cell receptor (beta chain) is given with its context. Deletions cut 4 bases from V and 5 bases from J, with 8 bases between. CDR1 SGHNT and CDR2 YENEEA come from the germline V gene. The CDR3 is 13 amino acids. These data are taken from a study of PD-1 blockade in mismatch repair-deficient tumors. TCRdb's copy holds only in-frame clones and misses some; the assay was immunoSEQ multiplex PCR. The sample has roughly 16,000 clones, approximately 83% seen once; the top ten hold around 3.1%. The chain links TRBV11-3 to TRBJ2-2; the D is unclear. The clonotype originates from an adult with mismatch repair-deficient cancer. The sample in question was PBMCs, obtained 4 weeks after starting pembrolizumab. CDR3 nucleotides: TGTGCCAGCAGCTCCCCCCAGACCGGGGAGCTGTTTTTT. Its protein is CASSSPQTGELFF.